This entry lists 18 T cell receptor beta chains sequenced from one sample in a study of neurological immune-mediated disorders. TCRdb re-derived calls from the 5' RACE reads in MiXCR, one entry per CDR3 protein. This sample has roughly 67,000 distinct CDR3 sequences, with over 4% found just once. The sequenced sample was PBMCs. Source of these receptors: a man over 45 with multiple sclerosis.

This clonotype was seen at least ten times. This chain links TRBV29-1 with TRBJ2-3, with 7 positions matching TRBD2. After removal of 3 bases from V and 2 bases from J, the junction contained 5 bases not matched to a gene. From germline, CDR1 is SQVTM and CDR2 ANQGSEA. The CDR3 spans 14 residues. This chain's CDR3 is CSVEVRGYTDTQYF. The DNA of the CDR3 is TGCAGCGTTGAGGTGCGGGGGTACACAGATACGCAGTATTTT.

The table lists this clonotype with many counts. The chain has TRBV27 and TRBJ1-2, with TRBD1 identical over 9 bases. V was pared by 6 bases and J by 4 bases, with 12 bases of the junction left unmatched. The CDR3 spans 16 residues. Germline V gene lookup returns CDR1 MNHEY and CDR2 SMNVEV (reference sequence). The CDR3 here is CASSPWDRAFSYGYTF. The CDR3, as DNA: TGTGCCAGCAGCCCTTGGGACAGGGCCTTCTCCTATGGCTACACCTTC.

This clonotype was seen at least ten times. V and J are TRBV12-3 or TRBV12-4 and TRBJ1-2; 9 nucleotides agree with TRBD1. This CDR3 contains 17 residues. V was clipped by 3 bases and J by 0 bases; unmatched bases: 8. CDR3 coding DNA: TGTGCCAGCAGTTTCTACCTGGACAGGGGATCTAACTATGGCTACACCTTC. Translation: CASSFYLDRGSNYGYTF.

At least ten counts were recorded for this clonotype. The chain has TRBV12-3 or TRBV12-4 and TRBJ2-3; D gene unclear. The CDR3 is 13 residues long. V lost 8 bases and J lost 0, with 9 bases in between. The chain's CDR3 is CASDGSSTDTQYF. In DNA form, the CDR3 reads TGTGCCAGCGACGGATCTAGCACAGATACGCAGTATTTT.

This clonotype was seen many times. The chain links TRBV7-9 to TRBJ2-5; 10 bases are a match to TRBD2. V was clipped by 0 bases and J by 6 bases; unmatched bases: 4. CDR3 size: 15 residues. Germline values: CDR1 SEHNR, CDR2 FQNEAQ (reference sequence). CDR3 protein: CASSLAAGGRQTQYF. In DNA, the CDR3 is TGTGCCAGCAGCTTAGCAGCGGGGGGGCGGCAGACCCAGTACTTC.

This clonotype was counted ten times or more. The V call is TRBV5-5, the J call TRBJ2-1, with TRBD1 matching over 10 bases. The CDR3 is made up of 16 amino acids. Germline CDR1 SGHKS, CDR2 YYEKEE (reference sequence). The trim removed 4 bases at V and 2 bases at J, leaving 6 bases unmatched. DNA of the CDR3: TGTGCCAGCAGCCTATGGACAGGGGGAGCCTACAATGAGCAGTTCTTC. This codes for CASSLWTGGAYNEQFF.

The rearrangement uses TRBV7-6 and TRBJ2-5, with TRBD1 identical over 7 bases. This CDR3 spans 14 amino acids. Germline CDR1 is SGHVS and CDR2 is FNYEAQ. V dropped 5 bases and J dropped 4; count of bases not matched to a gene: 7. The CDR3 spells CASSPETGLETQYF. DNA of the CDR3: TGTGCCAGCAGCCCCGAGACAGGGCTAGAGACCCAGTACTTC.

This clonotype has ten or more counts. The chain employs TRBV12-3 or TRBV12-4 and TRBJ1-4; D is unresolved. There are 12 residues in the CDR3. Deletions cut 2 bases from V and 8 bases from J, with 6 bases between. The CDR3 DNA sequence: TGTGCCAGCAGTTTACGACCGGAAAAACTGTTTTTT. This codes for CASSLRPEKLFF.

This clonotype was picked up many times. The chain couples TRBV7-2 to TRBJ1-3, with no clear D. Per the germline V gene, CDR1 is SGHTA and CDR2 is FQGNSA. Trimming removed 4 bases from V and 7 bases from J, with 8 bases in between. This CDR3 spans 12 amino acids. In DNA form, the CDR3 reads TGTGCCAGCAGCTCAACGTGGAACACCATATATTTT. Amino acid sequence: CASSSTWNTIYF.

This clonotype is deemed medium-sized. V and J are TRBV7-6 and TRBJ2-7, with D possibly TRBD2 on 5 matching bases. Per germline, CDR1 SGHVS and CDR2 FNYEAQ. V was pared by 4 bases and J by 3 bases, with 7 bases between. The CDR3 consists of 12 residues. The CDR3: CASSSTSYEQYF. The CDR3 bases are TGTGCCAGCAGCTCCACTAGCTACGAGCAGTACTTC.

This clonotype has at least ten counts. The chain employs TRBV12-3 or TRBV12-4 and TRBJ1-2; 11 bases agree with TRBD1. The CDR3 extends over 15 amino acids. V shed 3 bases and J 7 bases; nucleotides not matched to a gene: 7. CDR3 sequence: CASSFFLGQGAGYTF. The CDR3 DNA reads as TGTGCCAGCAGTTTCTTCCTCGGACAGGGGGCTGGCTACACCTTC.

This clonotype was seen many times. The chain couples TRBV5-5 to TRBJ2-1; D is unresolved. This CDR3 comprises 12 residues. V was trimmed by 0 bases and J by 4 bases, leaving 2 bases between them. In germline, CDR1 is SGHKS, CDR2 YYEKEE (reference sequence). The DNA for the CDR3 is TGTGCCAGCAGCTTGGCTTACAATGAGCAGTTCTTC. This gives the protein CASSLAYNEQFF. The whole variable domain, remainder taken from reference TRBV5-5 and TRBJ2-1, is DAGVTQSPTHLIKTRGQQVTLRCSPISGHKSVSWYQQVLGQGPQFIFQYYEKEERGRGNFPDRFSARQFPNYSSELNVNALLLGDSALYLCASSLAYNEQFFGPGTRLTVL.

There are many counts of this clonotype. The genes are TRBV5-1 and TRBJ1-2; D is ambiguous. Germline V gene sequence: CDR1 SGHRS, CDR2 YFSETQ. The CDR3 runs 14 residues. V was pared by 4 bases and J by 0 bases, with 10 bases between. This CDR3 reads CASSAGRANYGYTF. CDR3 nucleotides: TGCGCCAGCAGCGCTGGGAGAGCTAACTATGGCTACACCTTC.

There are many counts of this clonotype. The chain recombines TRBV4-3 with TRBJ2-5, with D tentatively TRBD1 or TRBD2 (6 bases each). Looked up from germline, CDR1 is LGHNA and CDR2 is YSLEER. CDR3 length: 18 residues. Trimming removed 1 base at V and 1 base at J, with 19 bases between. DNA of the CDR3: TGCGCCAGCAGCCAAGGAGTCCAGGGGAGGAGGTCCCAAGAGACCCAGTACTTC. Residues: CASSQGVQGRRSQETQYF.

The rearrangement links TRBV18 to TRBJ2-7; D not resolved. The CDR3 spans 14 residues. Germline V gives CDR1 KGHSH, CDR2 LQKENI. Trimming cost V 3 bases and J 7 bases, with 16 bases left between them. The CDR3 region has the DNA TGTGCCAGCTCACCCCGATACAGTGATAGGGAGCAGTACTTC. Its protein product is CASSPRYSDREQYF.

The gene calls are TRBV6-2 or TRBV6-3 and TRBJ1-1; D may be TRBD1 (6 bases). There are 15 residues in the CDR3. Germline V gives CDR1 MNHEY, CDR2 SVGEGT. The V and J ends lost 2 bases and 4 bases respectively, with 14 bases between them. The CDR3 region has the DNA TGTGCCAGCAGTTACGGCGGGGGGCAGGCCACTGAAGCTTTCTTT. The encoded protein is CASSYGGGQATEAFF.

This clonotype has ten or more counts. V and J are TRBV6-5 and TRBJ2-5, with 7 bases aligning to TRBD2. CDR3 size: 14 residues. CDR1 and CDR2 (germline): MNHEY, SVGAGI. The trim removed 4 bases at V and 4 bases at J, leaving 6 bases unmatched. The CDR3 is CASSLGLSGETQYF. The CDR3 bases are TGTGCCAGCAGTTTGGGACTATCGGGAGAGACCCAGTACTTC.

In this sample, this clonotype turned up many times. The chain has TRBV5-1 and TRBJ1-1; a possible D gene is TRBD1 (5 bases). The CDR3 covers 14 residues. V was cut by 3 bases and J by 5 bases, with 14 bases left in between. Germline V gives CDR1 SGHRS, CDR2 YFSETQ. The CDR3 sequence is CASSWGQLRTEAFF. Written as DNA, the CDR3 is TGCGCCAGCAGCTGGGGCCAGTTGAGGACTGAAGCTTTCTTT. Variable domain in full (rest from reference TRBV5-1 and TRBJ1-1): KAGVTQTPRYLIKTRGQQVTLSCSPISGHRSVSWYQQTPGQGLQFLFEYFSETQRNKGNFPGRFSGRQFSNSRSEMNVSTLELGDSALYLCASSWGQLRTEAFFGQGTRLTVV.